These 2 T cell receptor beta chains originate from one sample sequenced in a study of response to subunit inactivated influenza vaccine. One entry per CDR3 protein results from TCRdb running MiXCR on the RT-PCR reads. This table has around 530,000 distinct CDR3 sequences, approximately 15% appearing once. The specimen was CD4+ T cells sorted from PBMCs, collected less than 30 months after vaccination. Source of these receptors: a man aged 50 to 75 who received an inactivated influenza vaccine.

The chain carries TRBV20-1 and TRBJ1-1; 7 nucleotides align to TRBD1. Germline CDR1 is DFQATT and CDR2 is SNEGSKA (reference sequence). The trim removed 2 bases at V and 1 base at J, leaving 4 bases unmatched. This CDR3 region has 14 residues. This chain's CDR3 is CSARKGGTNTEAFF. CDR3 sequence (DNA): TGCAGTGCTAGAAAAGGGGGCACGAACACTGAAGCTTTCTTT.

This clonotype has only a few counts. This sequence joins TRBV25-1 and TRBJ2-1, with TRBD1 identical over 9 bases. Germline CDR1 and CDR2: MGHDK and SYGVNS. Trimming at V came to 6 bases and at J to 3 bases, leaving 3 bases not matched to a gene. CDR3 length equals 14 residues. The CDR3 region is CASSRQGGYNEQFF. CDR3 in DNA: TGTGCCAGCAGCCGACAGGGGGGCTACAATGAGCAGTTCTTC.